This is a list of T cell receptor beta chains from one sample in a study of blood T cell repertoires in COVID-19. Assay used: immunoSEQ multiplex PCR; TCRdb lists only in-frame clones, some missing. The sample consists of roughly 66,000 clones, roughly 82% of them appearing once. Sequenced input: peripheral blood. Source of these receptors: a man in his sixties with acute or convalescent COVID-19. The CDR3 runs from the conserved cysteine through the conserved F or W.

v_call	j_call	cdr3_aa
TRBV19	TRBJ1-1	CASSIGSAGMNTEAFF
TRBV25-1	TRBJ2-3	CARQDTQYF
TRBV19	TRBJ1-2	CASSMSGQGATNYGYTF
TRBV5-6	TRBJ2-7	CASSFNRGEQYF
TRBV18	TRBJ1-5	CASSRQDRGDRQPQHF
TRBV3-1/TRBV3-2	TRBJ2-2	CASSELDGGELFF
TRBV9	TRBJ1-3	CASSVGDTSGNTIYF
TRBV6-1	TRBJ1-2	CASSETGDYGYTF
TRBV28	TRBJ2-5	CASSLTSVQETQYF
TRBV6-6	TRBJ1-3	CASSYSDRASGNTIYF
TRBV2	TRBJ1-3	CAGWRTGTGNTIYF
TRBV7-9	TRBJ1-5	CASSLGQGTAARHF
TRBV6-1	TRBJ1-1	CASSRGGNTEAFF
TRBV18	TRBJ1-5	CASSPGGTGIQPQHF
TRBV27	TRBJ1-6	CASSLMSSYNSPLHF
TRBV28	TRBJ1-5	CASSFSTGHHSNQPQHF
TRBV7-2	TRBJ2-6	CASSLGGTPSGANVLTF
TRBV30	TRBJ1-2	CAWSPPGHLYGYTF
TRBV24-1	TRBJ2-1	CATSEVAGGPGNEQFF
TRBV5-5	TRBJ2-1	CASSPTGTGVYNEQFF
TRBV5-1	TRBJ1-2	CASSSTVGYGYTF
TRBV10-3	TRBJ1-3	CAISESLAGRGNTIYF
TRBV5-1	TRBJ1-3	CASSLTASSGNTIYF
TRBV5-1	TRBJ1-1	CASSWTVRSGVNTEAFF
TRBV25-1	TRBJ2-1	CASSEEPGLAGGNEQFF
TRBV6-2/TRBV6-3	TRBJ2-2	CASSYYSYRNTGELFF
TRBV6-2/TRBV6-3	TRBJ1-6	CASSEAPNSPLHF
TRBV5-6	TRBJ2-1	CASSLYFRGSGEQFF
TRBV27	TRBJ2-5	CASSLSWQGGETQYF
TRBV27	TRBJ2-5	CASSDGGWGQETQYF
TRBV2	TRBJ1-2	CASREVNYGYTF
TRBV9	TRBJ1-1	CASSETVQGPQPNEAFF
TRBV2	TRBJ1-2	CASSGQGLNGYTF
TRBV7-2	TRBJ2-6	CASSAGGSGANVLTF
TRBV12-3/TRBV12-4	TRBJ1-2	CASSVQGFMGYTF
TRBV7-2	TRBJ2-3	CASSQGLSFSTDTQYF
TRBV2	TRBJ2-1	CASTRRQNNEQFF
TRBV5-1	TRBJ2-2	CASSVGTANTGELFF
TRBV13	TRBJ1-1	CASSLGPVDTEAFF
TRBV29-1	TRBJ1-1	CSVRQGVNTEAFF
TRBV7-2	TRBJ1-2	CASSRMPGQGGYGYTF
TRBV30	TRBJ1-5	CAFTQGNQPQHF